This TCR beta chain derives from a study of identical twins. General study points: Beta out-of-frame twin sharing showed a weaker excess. Fewer insertions were carried by abundant cord blood beta clonotypes, but none was seen in memory repertoires.

TCRdb recomputed calls from the 5' RACE reads with MiXCR, one row per CDR3 protein. The table lists roughly 490,000 distinct CDR3 sequences, about 13% of them singletons. This clonotype turned up a few times. The antigen remains undetermined. From germline, CDR1 is SGHNT and CDR2 YENEEA. The CDR3 covers 17 residues. With 1 base clipped from V and 6 bases from J, the junction kept 11 bases outside the gene matches. The data also belong to a second study, concerning yellow fever vaccine responses in identical twins. Turning to that study: Twins reportedly mounted vaccine T cell responses that seemed partly convergent, partly personalized.

The source material was CD4+ T cells sorted from blood. The V call is TRBV11-3, the J call TRBJ2-3, with 9 positions matching TRBD2. This TCR was sampled from a woman younger than 30 in good health. This chain's CDR3 is CASSLGRASGNADTQYF. The CDR3 DNA is TGTGCCAGCAGCTTAGGACGGGCTAGCGGGAACGCGGATACGCAGTATTTT.